These 3 T cell receptor beta chains originate from one sample sequenced in a study of blood T cell repertoires in COVID-19. Produced via immunoSEQ multiplex PCR; TCRdb's table is partial and in-frame only. The sample consists of under 55,000 clones, about 87% of them appearing once. Specimen: peripheral blood. Every receptor here comes from a woman aged 80 or over with COVID-19, enrolled during active disease.

The chain combines TRBV4-1 with TRBJ2-5, with 8 positions matching TRBD1. Germline assignment: CDR1 MGHRA and CDR2 YSYEKL. This CDR3 is built from 16 residues. V was clipped by 7 bases and J by 5 bases; unmatched bases: 15. The CDR3 DNA sequence: TGCGCCAGCACCCCAACCCCGGACAGGGCGACGGAGACCCAGTACTTC. Its translation is CASTPTPDRATETQYF.

This clone was counted only a few times. The rearrangement links TRBV27 to TRBJ2-7; 11 bases are shared with TRBD2. V lost 6 bases and J lost 0; bases outside the gene matches: 13. Germline lookup yields CDR1 MNHEY and CDR2 SMNVEV (reference sequence). This CDR3 is built from 18 residues. In nucleotides, the CDR3 is TGTGCCAGCAGGCCTTCGGGACTAGCGGAAACGGGCTCCTACGAGCAGTACTTC. This translates into CASRPSGLAETGSYEQYF.

The V call is TRBV11-2, the J call TRBJ2-3; D possibly corresponds to TRBD2 (8 bases). The CDR3 is 19 residues long. V shed 5 bases and J shed 2 bases, with 26 bases lying between them. Germline V gene sequence: CDR1 SGHAT, CDR2 FQNNGV. Here the CDR3 reads CASSHRGRGVRGHTDTQYF. The CDR3 nucleotides read TGTGCCAGCAGCCATAGGGGGCGGGGGGTGCGAGGTCACACAGATACGCAGTATTTT.